These T cell receptor beta chains were read from a single sample in a study of blood T cell repertoires in COVID-19. Clones were sequenced by immunoSEQ multiplex PCR, and TCRdb holds only the in-frame ones, with some missing. The sample lists approximately 140,000 clones; 80% to 90% were seen once. The sequenced material came from peripheral blood. The receptor set was obtained from a man in his 70s with acute or convalescent COVID-19. Both conserved end residues are part of each CDR3. A D gene is named only where the DNA matches it firmly. Where a row states a size, it is once, few, many or the class of an expanded clone; other rows omit it.

length	D	size	V	J	CDR3	DNA
16	.	.	TRBV6-2/TRBV6-3	TRBJ2-2	CASSYDGGVITGELFF	TGTGCCAGCAGTTACGACGGGGGAGTGATCACCGGGGAGCTGTTTTTT
15	TRBD1	.	TRBV7-2	TRBJ2-5	CASSRGQGAWETQYF	TGTGCCAGCAGCCGGGGACAGGGGGCCTGGGAGACCCAGTACTTC
18	TRBD2	.	TRBV5-6	TRBJ2-3	CASSLKLAGGRVRGTQYF	TGTGCCAGCAGCTTAAAACTAGCGGGAGGGCGCGTTCGGGGTACGCAGTATTTT
13	TRBD1	.	TRBV14	TRBJ1-1	CASSQERGREAFF	TGTGCCAGCAGCCAAGAGAGGGGGCGGGAAGCTTTCTTT
15	TRBD1	.	TRBV5-1	TRBJ1-4	CASSDPGQGNEKLFF	TGCGCCAGCAGCGACCCGGGACAGGGGAACGAAAAACTGTTTTTT
19	TRBD2	.	TRBV5-1	TRBJ2-1	CASSSRGSGSGRVYNEQFF	TGCGCCAGCAGCTCCCGGGGGAGCGGCAGCGGGAGGGTCTACAATGAGCAGTTCTTC
18	TRBD2	.	TRBV6-2/TRBV6-3	TRBJ2-1	CASSFPPAGTSVTNEQFF	TGTGCCAGCAGTTTCCCTCCAGCCGGGACTAGTGTAACAAATGAGCAGTTCTTC
14	.	.	TRBV19	TRBJ2-1	CASAIGLSYNEQFF	TGTGCCAGTGCCATTGGACTTTCCTACAATGAGCAGTTCTTC
17	TRBD2	.	TRBV5-1	TRBJ2-3	CASSLGGLAGVRDTQYF	TGCGCCAGCAGCTTGGGGGGACTAGCGGGAGTTAGAGATACGCAGTATTTT
16	TRBD1	once	TRBV5-4	TRBJ1-1	CASSLGSSGGNTEAFF	TGTGCCAGCAGCTTGGGATCGTCAGGGGGAAACACTGAAGCTTTCTTT
12	TRBD1	.	TRBV29-1	TRBJ2-1	CSVPGQGNEQFF	TGCAGCGTTCCGGGACAGGGGAATGAGCAGTTCTTC
18	TRBD2	.	TRBV13	TRBJ2-7	CASSLGRGLAGGINEQYF	TGTGCCAGCAGCTTAGGGCGGGGACTAGCGGGAGGAATAAACGAGCAGTACTTC
15	TRBD1	.	TRBV4-1	TRBJ1-5	CASSQGGQGGQPQHF	TGCGCCAGCAGCCAAGGAGGACAGGGGGGCCAGCCCCAGCATTTT
15	.	.	TRBV18	TRBJ1-5	CASSPSLTGNQPQHF	TGTGCCAGCTCACCAAGTTTAACAGGCAATCAGCCCCAGCATTTT
15	.	.	TRBV4-1	TRBJ2-3	CASSQDGLSTDTQYF	TGCGCCAGCAGCCAAGACGGACTTTCCACAGATACGCAGTATTTT
17	TRBD2	.	TRBV7-7	TRBJ2-5	CASSLSVTSGRMETQYF	TGTGCTAGCAGCTTGAGTGTGACTAGCGGGAGGATGGAGACCCAGTACTTC
14	TRBD1	.	TRBV28	TRBJ1-2	CASRLTGIGYGYTF	TGTGCCAGCAGACTGACAGGGATTGGGTATGGCTACACCTTC
13	TRBD1	.	TRBV2	TRBJ2-3	CASRQGGTDTQYF	TGTGCCAGCAGACAGGGGGGCACAGATACGCAGTATTTT
13	.	.	TRBV3-1/TRBV3-2	TRBJ1-6	CASSQGRNSPLHF	TGTGCCAGCAGCCAAGGCAGGAATTCACCCCTCCACTTT
16	TRBD2	.	TRBV9	TRBJ2-1	CASRKGGVAGYNEQFF	TGTGCCAGCAGGAAAGGCGGGGTAGCGGGATACAATGAGCAGTTCTTC
15	.	.	TRBV4-1	TRBJ2-3	CASTLNGPPPDTQYF	TGCGCCAGCACTTTGAATGGGCCTCCCCCAGATACGCAGTATTTT
15	TRBD2	.	TRBV7-2	TRBJ2-1	CASSLVSGIENEQFF	TGTGCCAGCAGCTTAGTTAGCGGGATAGAAAATGAGCAGTTCTTC
12	.	.	TRBV12-3/TRBV12-4	TRBJ1-1	CASSSRASGAFF	TGTGCCAGCAGTTCCAGGGCCTCGGGAGCTTTCTTT
15	.	once	TRBV19	TRBJ1-1	CASSITGGTETEAFF	TGTGCCAGTAGTATTACTGGGGGGACGGAGACTGAAGCTTTCTTT
13	.	once	TRBV27	TRBJ1-1	CASRDSMNTEAFF	TGTGCCAGCAGGGACTCCATGAACACTGAAGCTTTCTTT
16	.	.	TRBV7-2	TRBJ2-5	CASSLGFGAYQETQYF	TGTGCCAGCAGCTTAGGGTTTGGGGCGTACCAAGAGACCCAGTACTTC
15	.	.	TRBV3-1/TRBV3-2	TRBJ2-7	CASSQSSSRRDEQYF	TGTGCCAGCAGCCAATCTTCTTCAAGGCGGGACGAGCAGTACTTC